This T cell receptor (beta chain) appears in the sequencing data of a study of response to subunit inactivated influenza vaccine. With 2 bases removed from V and 2 bases from J, the gap between germline ends came to 9 bases. CDR3 length equals 15 residues. Germline V lookup: CDR1 SNHLY, CDR2 FYNNEI. TCRdb used MiXCR to reprocess the RT-PCR reads, holding one entry per CDR3 protein. The data hold 530,000 or so distinct CDR3 sequences, with about 14% observed a single time. The source of this sequence is a man in his fifties or sixties who received an inactivated influenza vaccine. Specimen: PBMCs from blood, collected 11 to 12 days after vaccination. This rearrangement joins TRBV2 to TRBJ2-2, with D possibly being TRBD1 or TRBD2 (6 bases each). The CDR3 reads CASSESGANTGELFF. CDR3 bases: TGTGCCAGCAGTGAATCGGGGGCCAACACCGGGGAGCTGTTTTTT.